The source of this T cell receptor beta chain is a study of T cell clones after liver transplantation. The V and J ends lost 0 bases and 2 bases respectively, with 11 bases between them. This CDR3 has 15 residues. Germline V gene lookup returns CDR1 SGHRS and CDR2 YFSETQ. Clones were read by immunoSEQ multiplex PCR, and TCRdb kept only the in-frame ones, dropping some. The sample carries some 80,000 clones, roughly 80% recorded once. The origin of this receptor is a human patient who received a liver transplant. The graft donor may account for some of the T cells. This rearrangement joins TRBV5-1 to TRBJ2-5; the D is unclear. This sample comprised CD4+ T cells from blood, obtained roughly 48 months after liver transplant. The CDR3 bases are TGCGCCAGCAGCTTGGATGGGCAGGAACAAGAGACCCAGTACTTC. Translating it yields CASSLDGQEQETQYF.